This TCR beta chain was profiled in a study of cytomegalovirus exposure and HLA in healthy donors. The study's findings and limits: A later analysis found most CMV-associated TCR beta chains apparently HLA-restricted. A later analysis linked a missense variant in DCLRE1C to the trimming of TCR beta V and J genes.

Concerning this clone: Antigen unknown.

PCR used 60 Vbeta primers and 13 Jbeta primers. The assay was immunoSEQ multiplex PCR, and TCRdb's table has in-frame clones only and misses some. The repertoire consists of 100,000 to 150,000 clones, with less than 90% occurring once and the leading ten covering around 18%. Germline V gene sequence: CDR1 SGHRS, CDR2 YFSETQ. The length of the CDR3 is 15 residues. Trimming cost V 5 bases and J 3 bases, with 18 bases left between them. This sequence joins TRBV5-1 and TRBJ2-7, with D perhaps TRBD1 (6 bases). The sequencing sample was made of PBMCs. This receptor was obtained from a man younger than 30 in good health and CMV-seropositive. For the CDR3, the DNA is TGCGCCAGCAGTCTCTTGTCAGGGGACCTCTACGAGCAGTACTTC. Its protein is CASSLLSGDLYEQYF.